The 15 T cell receptor beta chains presented below share a single source sample, sequenced in a study of OX40 agonist ivuxolimab in advanced cancers. Only in-frame clones appear in the TCRdb table, and some are missing; sequencing was by immunoSEQ multiplex PCR. This table has about 58,000 clones, 86% appearing once. The specimen comprised CD4+ or CD8+ T cells sorted from blood, sampled in a trial of the OX40 agonist ivuxolimab. Receptor source: an adult with an advanced solid tumor such as melanoma, head and neck, liver or kidney cancer.

This chain links TRBV6-5 with TRBJ1-1; maybe TRBD1 (5 bases). The V end lost 5 bases, the J end lost 1 base, and 8 bases lay between the germline ends. CDR3 size: 13 residues. Germline loops: CDR1 MNHEY, CDR2 SVGAGI. The CDR3 DNA reads TGTGCCAGCAGTCCCGGACAGAACACTGAAGCTTTCTTT. Translating gives CASSPGQNTEAFF.

V gene TRBV19 combines with J gene TRBJ1-4; 10 nucleotides line up with TRBD1. V shed 5 bases and J 6 bases; nucleotides not matched to a gene: 9. CDR3 size: 16 residues. Germline loops: CDR1 LNHDA, CDR2 SQIVND (reference sequence). This CDR3 reads CASSGYSTGGDEKLFF. The CDR3 coding sequence is TGTGCCAGTAGTGGATACTCGACAGGGGGCGATGAAAAACTGTTTTTT.

In this sample, this clone turned up a few times. The J gene is TRBJ2-3, the V gene TRBV28; no clear D gene. V gave up 5 bases and J gave up 1 base, with 7 bases separating them. The CDR3 covers 13 residues. The germline CDR1 and CDR2 sequences are MDHEN and SYDVKM. DNA for the CDR3: TGTGCCAGCAGTGGGAAGGGCACAGATACGCAGTATTTT. Its translation is CASSGKGTDTQYF.

V gene TRBV2 combines with J gene TRBJ1-5; D is unclear. Germline V gene lookup returns CDR1 SNHLY and CDR2 FYNNEI. The V end was cut by 7 bases, the J end by 6 bases, with 19 bases between. The CDR3 spans 15 residues. CDR3: CASTFYPGSGQPQHF. DNA for the CDR3: TGTGCCAGCACTTTTTACCCGGGGTCGGGTCAGCCCCAGCATTTT.

The rearrangement links TRBV2 to TRBJ1-1, with 9 bases matching TRBD1. The germline V gene encodes CDR1 SNHLY and CDR2 FYNNEI. The trim removed 7 bases at V and 4 bases at J, leaving 10 bases unmatched. The CDR3 spans 15 residues. The CDR3 spells CASTAGTGTATEAFF. The CDR3 nucleotides read TGTGCCAGCACAGCGGGGACAGGGACGGCCACTGAAGCTTTCTTT.

The gene calls are TRBV28 and TRBJ1-2; D is possibly TRBD1 (6 bases). There are 14 residues in the CDR3. Germline V CDR1 and CDR2: MDHEN, SYDVKM. V dropped 5 bases and J dropped 4 bases, with 14 bases sitting between them. CDR3 nucleotides: TGTGCCAGCAGTGTCGGAACAGGGTTCTATGGCTACACCTTC. This translates into CASSVGTGFYGYTF.

The chain joins TRBV18 to TRBJ2-1; TRBD1 aligns across 9 bases. The J segment lost 7 bases and the V segment lost 3 bases, leaving 10 bases of the junction unmatched. The CDR3 has 16 amino acids. Germline V CDR1 and CDR2: KGHSH, LQKENI. DNA for the CDR3: TGTGCCAGCTCACCTCCCAAACAGGGGGCGTGGAATGAGCAGTTCTTC. Amino acid sequence: CASSPPKQGAWNEQFF. The full variable domain, with the rest looked up from reference TRBV18 and TRBJ2-1, is NAGVMQNPRHLVRRRGQEARLRCSPMKGHSHVYWYRQLPEEGLKFMVYLQKENIIDESGMPKERFSAEFPKEGPSILRIQQVVRGDSAAYFCASSPPKQGAWNEQFFGPGTRLTVL.

The chain carries TRBV7-9 and TRBJ1-4; 10 positions match TRBD1. Germline-derived CDR1 and CDR2 are SEHNR and FQNEAQ (reference sequence). This CDR3 has 15 amino acids. V dropped 4 bases and J dropped 6; count of bases not matched to a gene: 5. In nucleotides, the CDR3 is TGTGCCAGCAGCTCGCTGGACAGGGGGGATGAAAAACTGTTTTTT. Translated, it gives CASSSLDRGDEKLFF.

This chain links TRBV2 with TRBJ1-6; D uncertain. CDR1 and CDR2 from the germline V gene are SNHLY and FYNNEI. The CDR3 has 13 residues. Between the trimmed V and J ends, which lost 6 bases and 6 bases, there was a span of 9 bases. CDR3 in amino acids: CASRPGGNSPLHF. The CDR3 DNA sequence: TGTGCCAGCAGGCCAGGCGGTAATTCACCCCTCCACTTT.

This sequence joins TRBV9 and TRBJ1-2, with D perhaps matching TRBD1 (5 bases). V was pared by 4 bases and J by 8 bases, with 18 bases between. Germline V CDR1 and CDR2: SGDLS, YYNGEE. This CDR3 has 14 residues. The CDR3 spells CASSPGTGAYGYTF. CDR3 sequence (DNA): TGTGCCAGCAGCCCAGGGACGGGAGCATACGGCTACACCTTC.

V is TRBV7-6 and J is TRBJ1-3; 7 bases are shared with TRBD1. V lost 1 base and J lost 4; bases outside the gene matches: 7. In germline, CDR1 is SGHVS, CDR2 FNYEAQ. The CDR3 extends over 16 amino acids. CDR3 residues: CASSLGAAGQGNTIYF. CDR3 DNA sequence: TGTGCCAGCAGCTTAGGGGCGGCGGGACAGGGAAACACCATATATTTT.

This chain connects TRBV5-6 to TRBJ1-6; 11 nucleotides match TRBD1. Per germline, CDR1 SGHDT and CDR2 YYEEEE. CDR3 length equals 15 residues. J was trimmed by 8 bases and V by 0 bases; bases with no gene match: 1. CDR3 nucleotide sequence: TGTGCCAGCAGCTTGGGGACAGGGGGCCATTCACCCCTCCACTTT. The encoded protein is CASSLGTGGHSPLHF.

This clone was found once. The chain couples TRBV5-1 to TRBJ1-5, with 7 bases matching TRBD1. The CDR3 has 13 residues. CDR1 SGHRS and CDR2 YFSETQ come from the germline V gene. With 2 bases clipped from V and 5 bases from J, the junction kept 1 base outside the gene matches. The CDR3: CASSFQGDQPQHF. DNA of the CDR3: TGCGCCAGCAGCTTCCAGGGGGATCAGCCCCAGCATTTT.

The rearrangement uses TRBV7-9 and TRBJ2-5; the D is unclear. V lost 3 bases and J 5 bases, leaving 10 bases between the germline ends. The CDR3 consists of 13 residues. Germline V gene data show CDR1 as SEHNR and CDR2 as FQNEAQ (reference sequence). The CDR3 protein is CASSLGSLETQYF. The CDR3 region has the DNA TGTGCCAGCAGCTTGGGAAGCTTGGAGACCCAGTACTTC.

J is TRBJ2-5 and V is TRBV5-1; the D gene is possibly TRBD2 (6 bases). Trimming took off 3 bases at V and 1 base at J, with 10 bases between the two ends. The CDR3 runs to 14 residues. Germline V lookup: CDR1 SGHRS, CDR2 YFSETQ. DNA of the CDR3: TGCGCCAGCAGCTCCGGACTAACCCAAGAGACCCAGTACTTC. Protein: CASSSGLTQETQYF.